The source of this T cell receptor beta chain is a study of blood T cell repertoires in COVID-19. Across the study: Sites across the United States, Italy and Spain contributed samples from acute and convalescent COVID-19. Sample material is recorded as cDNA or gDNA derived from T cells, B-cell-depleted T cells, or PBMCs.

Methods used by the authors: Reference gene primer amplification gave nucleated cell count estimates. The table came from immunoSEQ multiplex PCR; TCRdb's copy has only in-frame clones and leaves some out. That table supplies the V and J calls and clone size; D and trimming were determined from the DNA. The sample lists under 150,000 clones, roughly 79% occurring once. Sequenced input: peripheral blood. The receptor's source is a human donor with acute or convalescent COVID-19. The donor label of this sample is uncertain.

The DNA for the CDR3 is TGTGCCAGCAGCCGGGGAGGGTTTCCGGGTGGTGGCTACACCTTC. Translating it yields CASSRGGFPGGGYTF. V gene TRBV7-2 combines with J gene TRBJ1-2; D remains unclear. There are 15 residues in the CDR3. Trimming shortened V by 5 bases and J by 7 bases, and 20 bases separated the two germline ends. Per the germline V gene, CDR1 is SGHTA and CDR2 is FQGNSA.